A selection of T cell receptor beta chains follows, all from one sample in a study of T cells after yellow fever vaccination. MiXCR, run by TCRdb on the 5' RACE reads, gives a single entry per CDR3 protein. The table includes around 310,000 distinct CDR3 sequences, around 4% detected once. This material consisted of PBMCs, taken on the day of the yellow fever booster vaccination. Receptor source: a man younger than 35 who received the YFV17D yellow fever vaccine. CDR3s include the opening cysteine and the closing phenylalanine or tryptophan. A D gene is named only where the DNA matches it firmly. Expanded clones get a size class; other rows say once, few or many, or leave the size out.

TGTGCCAGCAGCTTAGATCAGACAGCCAATGAGCAGTTCTTC	CASSLDQTANEQFF	many	TRBV11-2	TRBJ2-1	-
TGTGCCAGCAGCTTACTGTGTGGGACTGAAGCTTTCTTT	CASSLLCGTEAFF	many	TRBV7-2	TRBJ1-1	-
TGTGCCAGCAGCCCCTCGGGGGAGCAGTACTTC	CASSPSGEQYF	many	TRBV12-3/TRBV12-4	TRBJ2-7	-
TGTGCCAGCAGCTTGAGGGGGGGAGGGTCAGATACGCAGTATTTT	CASSLRGGGSDTQYF	-	TRBV5-4	TRBJ2-3	-
TGTGCCAGCAGCCAAGATGGGGGGACGTACAATGAGCAGTTCTTC	CASSQDGGTYNEQFF	few	TRBV14	TRBJ2-1	-
TGCGCCAGCAGCCAAGCTGGCGAGCGGGGGGCCGCGGGGGAGCTGTTTTTT	CASSQAGERGAAGELFF	many	TRBV4-1	TRBJ2-2	TRBD2
TGCGCCAGCAGCCAAGAATGGGGGCAAAATACGCAGTATTTT	CASSQEWGQNTQYF	few	TRBV4-3	TRBJ2-3	-
TGTGCCAGCAGTTACTCGGCACTCTCAAGCAATCAGCCCCAGCATTTT	CASSYSALSSNQPQHF	few	TRBV6-6	TRBJ1-5	-
TGCAGTGCTAGAAACGGTCGCAATGAGCAGTTCTTC	CSARNGRNEQFF	-	TRBV20-1	TRBJ2-1	-
TGTGCCAGCAGCGAGGCCCCAGAGGGGGAGACCCAGTACTTC	CASSEAPEGETQYF	many	TRBV7-6	TRBJ2-5	-
TGTGCCAGCAGCGTTTCGGGGTCTGAGCCTTTCTTT	CASSVSGSEPFF	-	TRBV9	TRBJ1-1	-
TGCAGTGCTAGAGAGGCCGGGTCTTACGAGCAGTACTTC	CSAREAGSYEQYF	many	TRBV20-1	TRBJ2-7	-
TGTGCCAGCAGCTTAGCAGGGGCGAACTATGGCTACACCTTC	CASSLAGANYGYTF	few	TRBV5-4	TRBJ1-2	-
TGTGCCACCAGCAGAGAGACAGGGGGCTGGAGGAGTTCACCCCTCCACTTT	CATSRETGGWRSSPLHF	many	TRBV15	TRBJ1-6	TRBD1
TGCGCCAGCAGTGTGGGGGGGCTGGATCAGCCCCAGCATTTT	CASSVGGLDQPQHF	many	TRBV5-1	TRBJ1-5	-
TGCGCCAGCAGCCCGGAAGGGACAGGGACCCACGAGCAGTACTTC	CASSPEGTGTHEQYF	many	TRBV5-1	TRBJ2-7	TRBD1
TGTGCCAGCAGTTTCACCGGGACAGGGGGCTTCAGCTCTGGAAACACCATATATTTT	CASSFTGTGGFSSGNTIYF	many	TRBV7-9	TRBJ1-3	TRBD1
TGTGCCAGTAATTTTTGGAACACTGAAGCTTTCTTT	CASNFWNTEAFF	few	TRBV19	TRBJ1-1	-
TGTGCCTGGAGTGTATTTGGCAATCAGCCCCAGCATTTT	CAWSVFGNQPQHF	few	TRBV30	TRBJ1-5	-
TGTGCCAGCAGTGAGCGGGGACACACAGATACGCAGTATTTT	CASSERGHTDTQYF	few	TRBV9	TRBJ2-3	-
TGTGCCAGCAGCGTCTCCTTCGGTTTGTGGGCGGATACGCAGTATTTT	CASSVSFGLWADTQYF	few	TRBV9	TRBJ2-3	-
TGCAGTGCTAGTCCCGGCTTAGAAGCTTTCTTT	CSASPGLEAFF	many	TRBV20-1	TRBJ1-1	-
TGTGCCAGCAGTGAAATGGAGACCCAGTACTTC	CASSEMETQYF	few	TRBV2	TRBJ2-5	-
TGTGCCAGCTGTCCGACCCTAGGGGAGACCCAGTACTTC	CASCPTLGETQYF	-	TRBV27	TRBJ2-5	-